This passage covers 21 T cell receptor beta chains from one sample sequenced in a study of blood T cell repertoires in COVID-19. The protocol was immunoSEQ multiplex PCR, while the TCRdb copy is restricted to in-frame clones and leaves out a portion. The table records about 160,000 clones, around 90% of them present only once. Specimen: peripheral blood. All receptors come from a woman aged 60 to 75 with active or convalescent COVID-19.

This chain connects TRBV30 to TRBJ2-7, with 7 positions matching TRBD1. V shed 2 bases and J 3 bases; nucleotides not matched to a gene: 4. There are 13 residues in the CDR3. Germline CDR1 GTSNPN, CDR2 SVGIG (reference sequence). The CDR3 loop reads CAWSRDSIYEQYF. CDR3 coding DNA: TGTGCCTGGAGTAGGGACAGCATCTACGAGCAGTACTTC.

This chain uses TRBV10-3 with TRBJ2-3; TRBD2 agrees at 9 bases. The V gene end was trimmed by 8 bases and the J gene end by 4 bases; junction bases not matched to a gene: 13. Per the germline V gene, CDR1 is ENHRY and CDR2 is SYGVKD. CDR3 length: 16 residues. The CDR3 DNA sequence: TGTGCCATCTGTGGGCCTATGGGCGGGGGGGCAGATACGCAGTATTTT. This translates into CAICGPMGGGADTQYF.

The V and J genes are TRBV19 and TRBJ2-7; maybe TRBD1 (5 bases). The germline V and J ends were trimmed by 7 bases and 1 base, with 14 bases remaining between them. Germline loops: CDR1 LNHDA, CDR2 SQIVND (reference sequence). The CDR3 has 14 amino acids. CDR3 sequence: CASTMTATSYEQYF. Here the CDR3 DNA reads TGTGCCAGTACCATGACAGCCACTTCCTACGAGCAGTACTTC.

CDR3 DNA: TGTGCCAGCAGCCAGGGACAGGGGATGACGGACACCGGGGAGCTGTTTTTT. It specifies CASSQGQGMTDTGELFF. This sequence joins TRBV3-1 (or the pseudogene TRBV3-2) and TRBJ2-2; 10 bases agree with TRBD1. Trimming cost V 3 bases and J 3 bases; bases outside gene matches: 7. CDR1 LGHDT and CDR2 YNNKEL come from the germline V gene (reference sequence). This CDR3 is 17 amino acids long.

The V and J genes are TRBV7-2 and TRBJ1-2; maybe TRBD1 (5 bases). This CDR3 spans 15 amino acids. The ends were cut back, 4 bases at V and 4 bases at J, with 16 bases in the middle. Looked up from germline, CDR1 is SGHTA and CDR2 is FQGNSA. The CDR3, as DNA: TGTGCCAGCAGCTCCCAGACGGGGGAAGGCTATGGCTACACCTTC. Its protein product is CASSSQTGEGYGYTF.

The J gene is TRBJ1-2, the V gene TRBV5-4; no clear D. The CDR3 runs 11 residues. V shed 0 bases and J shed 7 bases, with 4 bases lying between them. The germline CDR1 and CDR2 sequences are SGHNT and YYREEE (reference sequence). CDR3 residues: CASSLGAGYTF. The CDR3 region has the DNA TGTGCCAGCAGCTTGGGGGCTGGCTACACCTTC.

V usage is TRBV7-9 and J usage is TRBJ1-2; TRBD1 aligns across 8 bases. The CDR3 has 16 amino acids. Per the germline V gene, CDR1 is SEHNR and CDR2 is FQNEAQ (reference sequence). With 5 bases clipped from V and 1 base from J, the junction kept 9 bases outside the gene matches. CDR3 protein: CASSPQGQGRNYGYTF. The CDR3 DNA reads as TGTGCCAGCAGCCCGCAAGGACAGGGTCGTAACTATGGCTACACCTTC.

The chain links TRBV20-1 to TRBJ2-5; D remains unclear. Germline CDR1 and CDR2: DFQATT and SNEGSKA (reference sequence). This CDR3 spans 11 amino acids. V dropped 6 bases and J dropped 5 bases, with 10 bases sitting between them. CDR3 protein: CSARSRETQYF. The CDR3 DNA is TGCAGTGCCCGAAGTCGGGAGACCCAGTACTTC.

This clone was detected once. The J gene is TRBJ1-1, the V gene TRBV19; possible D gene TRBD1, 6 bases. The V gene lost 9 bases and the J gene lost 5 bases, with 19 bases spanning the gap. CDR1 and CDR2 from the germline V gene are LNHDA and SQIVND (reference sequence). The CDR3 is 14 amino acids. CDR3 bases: TGTGCCAGCCTTATAACAGGGTCGGGAACTGAAGCTTTCTTT. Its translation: CASLITGSGTEAFF.

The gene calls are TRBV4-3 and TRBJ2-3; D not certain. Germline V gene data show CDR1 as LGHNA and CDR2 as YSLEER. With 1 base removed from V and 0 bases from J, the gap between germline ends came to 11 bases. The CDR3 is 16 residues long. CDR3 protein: CASSQGGTASTDTQYF. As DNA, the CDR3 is TGCGCCAGCAGCCAAGGAGGCACGGCTAGCACAGATACGCAGTATTTT.

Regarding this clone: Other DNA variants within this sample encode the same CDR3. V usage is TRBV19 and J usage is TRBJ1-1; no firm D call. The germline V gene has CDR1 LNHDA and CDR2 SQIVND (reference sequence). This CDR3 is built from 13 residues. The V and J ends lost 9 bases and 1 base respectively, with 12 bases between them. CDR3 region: CASGDRANTEAFF. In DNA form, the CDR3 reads TGTGCCAGCGGAGATAGAGCGAACACTGAAGCTTTCTTT.

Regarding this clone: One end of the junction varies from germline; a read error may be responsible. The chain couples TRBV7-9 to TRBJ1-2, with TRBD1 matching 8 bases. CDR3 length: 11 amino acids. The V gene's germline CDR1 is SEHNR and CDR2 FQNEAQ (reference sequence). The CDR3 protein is CASSLQGAMIF. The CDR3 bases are TGTGCCAGCAGCTTACAGGGGGCGATGATCTTC.

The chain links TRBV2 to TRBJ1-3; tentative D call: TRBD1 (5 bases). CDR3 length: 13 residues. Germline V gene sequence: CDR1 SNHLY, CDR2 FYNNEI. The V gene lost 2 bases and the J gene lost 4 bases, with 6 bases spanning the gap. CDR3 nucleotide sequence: TGTGCCAGCAGTGAACAGGGCGGAAACACCATATATTTT. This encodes CASSEQGGNTIYF.

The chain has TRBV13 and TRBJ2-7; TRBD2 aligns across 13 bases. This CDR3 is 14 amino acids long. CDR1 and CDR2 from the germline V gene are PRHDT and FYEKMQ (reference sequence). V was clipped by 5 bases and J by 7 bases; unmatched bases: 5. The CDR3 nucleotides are TGTGCCAGCAGCCTCGGGACTAGCGGGGTTGAGCAGTACTTC. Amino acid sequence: CASSLGTSGVEQYF.

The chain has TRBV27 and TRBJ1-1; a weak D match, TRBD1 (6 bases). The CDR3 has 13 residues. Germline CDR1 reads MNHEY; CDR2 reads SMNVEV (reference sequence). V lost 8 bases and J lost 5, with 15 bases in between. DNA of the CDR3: TGTGCCAGCCGGTTACAGGGCCAGACTGAAGCTTTCTTT. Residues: CASRLQGQTEAFF.

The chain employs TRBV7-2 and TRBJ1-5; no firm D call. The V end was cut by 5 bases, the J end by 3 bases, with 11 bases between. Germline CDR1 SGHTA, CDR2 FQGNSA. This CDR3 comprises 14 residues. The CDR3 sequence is CASSPQATNQPQHF. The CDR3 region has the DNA TGTGCCAGCAGCCCCCAGGCCACCAATCAGCCCCAGCATTTT. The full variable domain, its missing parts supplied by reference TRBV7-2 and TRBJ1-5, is GAGVSQSPSNKVTEKGKDVELRCDPISGHTALYWYRQSLGQGLEFLIYFQGNSAPDKSGLPSDRFSAERTGGSVSTLTIQRTQQEDSAVYLCASSPQATNQPQHFGDGTRLSIL.

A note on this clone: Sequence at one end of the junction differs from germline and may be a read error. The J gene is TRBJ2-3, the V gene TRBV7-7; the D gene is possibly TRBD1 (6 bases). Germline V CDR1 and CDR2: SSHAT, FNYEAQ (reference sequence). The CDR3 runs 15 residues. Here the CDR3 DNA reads TGTGCTAGCAGCCAGGGGTCGGGAAGCACAGATACGCAGTATTTT. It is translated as CASSQGSGSTDTQYF.

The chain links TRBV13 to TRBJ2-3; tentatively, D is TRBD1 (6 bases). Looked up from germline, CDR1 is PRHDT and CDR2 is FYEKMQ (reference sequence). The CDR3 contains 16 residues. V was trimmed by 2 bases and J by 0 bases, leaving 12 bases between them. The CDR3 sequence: CASSLRTVASTDTQYF. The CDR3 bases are TGTGCCAGCAGCTTAAGGACAGTAGCTAGCACAGATACGCAGTATTTT.

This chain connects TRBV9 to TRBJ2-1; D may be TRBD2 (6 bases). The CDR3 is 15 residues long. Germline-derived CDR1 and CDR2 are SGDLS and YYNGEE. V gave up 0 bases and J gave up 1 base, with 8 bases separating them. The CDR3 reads CASSVVSGSYNEQFF. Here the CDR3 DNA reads TGTGCCAGCAGCGTAGTAAGCGGGTCCTACAATGAGCAGTTCTTC.

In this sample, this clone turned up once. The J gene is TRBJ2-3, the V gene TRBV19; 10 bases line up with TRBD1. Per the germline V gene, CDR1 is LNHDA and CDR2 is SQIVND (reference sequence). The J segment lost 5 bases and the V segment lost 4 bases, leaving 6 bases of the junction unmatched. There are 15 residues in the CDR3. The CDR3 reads CASSSPGTGVDTQYF. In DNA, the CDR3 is TGTGCCAGTAGTAGTCCCGGGACAGGGGTAGATACGCAGTATTTT. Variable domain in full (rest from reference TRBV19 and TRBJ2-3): DGGITQSPKYLFRKEGQNVTLSCEQNLNHDAMYWYRQDPGQGLRLIYYSQIVNDFQKGDIAEGYSVSREKKESFPLTVTSAQKNPTAFYLCASSSPGTGVDTQYFGPGTRLTVL.

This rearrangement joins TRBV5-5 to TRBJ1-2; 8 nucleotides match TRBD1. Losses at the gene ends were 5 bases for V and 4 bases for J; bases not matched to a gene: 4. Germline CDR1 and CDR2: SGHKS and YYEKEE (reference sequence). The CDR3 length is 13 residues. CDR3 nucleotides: TGTGCCAGCAGACACGGACAGGGCTATGGCTACACCTTC. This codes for CASRHGQGYGYTF.